This T cell receptor beta chain comes out of a study of T cell changes during pregnancy in multiple sclerosis. Clones were sequenced by immunoSEQ multiplex PCR, and TCRdb holds only the in-frame ones, with some missing. The sample shows approximately 40,000 clones, 95% to 97% of them seen only once. The CDR3 is made up of 14 amino acids. The germline V gene has CDR1 MDHEN and CDR2 SYDVKM. V lost 10 bases and J 6 bases, leaving 21 bases between the germline ends. The chain employs TRBV28 and TRBJ2-5, with a weak D call TRBD1 (6 bases). The sample was peripheral blood, taken in the second trimester of pregnancy. This sequence originates from a female donor with multiple sclerosis, enrolled in a pregnancy study. The CDR3 DNA sequence: TGTGCCATCTCCGAACGACAGGTAGCGAAGACCCAGTACTTC. This sequence encodes CAISERQVAKTQYF.